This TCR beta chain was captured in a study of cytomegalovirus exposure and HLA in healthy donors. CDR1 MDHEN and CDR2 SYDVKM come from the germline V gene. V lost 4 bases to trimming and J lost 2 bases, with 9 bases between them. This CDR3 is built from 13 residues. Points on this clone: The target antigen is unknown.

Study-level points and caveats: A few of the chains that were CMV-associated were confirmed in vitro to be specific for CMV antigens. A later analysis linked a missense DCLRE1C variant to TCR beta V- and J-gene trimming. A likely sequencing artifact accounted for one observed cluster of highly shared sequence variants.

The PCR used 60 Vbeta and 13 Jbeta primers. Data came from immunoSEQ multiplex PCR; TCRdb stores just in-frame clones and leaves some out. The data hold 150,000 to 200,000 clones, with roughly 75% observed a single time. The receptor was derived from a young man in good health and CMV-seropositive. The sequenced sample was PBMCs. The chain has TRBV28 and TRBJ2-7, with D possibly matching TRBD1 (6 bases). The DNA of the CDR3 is TGTGCCAGCAGTTCGTACAGGGCCTACGAGCAGTACTTC. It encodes CASSSYRAYEQYF.